This T cell receptor (beta chain) was profiled in a study of blood T cell repertoires in COVID-19 (TCRdb year 2020). Looking at the study overall: Samples covering the acute and convalescent phases of COVID-19 were provided by collaborators in the United States, Italy and Spain. The prospective study material was composed of cDNA or gDNA derived from T cells, B-cell-depleted T cells, or PBMCs. The dataset comprised deeply sampled blood TCRbeta repertoires from subjects exposed to, actively infected with, or recovered from COVID-19. The repertoires were released in a freely available public database meant as a resource for research on the immune response to SARS-CoV-2. The samples were drawn from two sources: the first 160 participants of the ongoing ImmuneRACE study, and 1,000 to 1,500 subjects contributed by 6 global collaborators. Sample metadata almost always included a de-identified subject ID, COVID-19 status, age in years and sex. Where available, HLA class I and class II types were taken from metadata supplied by the sample provider and were not determined by assay-based typing. Here is what the overall study found, with its caveats: How much clinical and demographic metadata was included differed by source and by participant, and the metadata was provided uncurated.

Notes on this clone: Its antigen target is currently unknown. No base-level quality is on record; no much larger clone is a single base apart.

TCRbeta CDR3 regions were amplified from genomic DNA by means of the immunoSEQ Assay, a bias-controlled multiplex PCR. Concerning the study's data processing: The number of nucleated cells in each sample was estimated by amplification of reference gene primers within the assay. To quantify the absolute abundance of each unique TCRbeta CDR3 rearrangement, sequence reads were collapsed and filtered. For each sample, productive Simpson clonality was calculated as the square root of Simpson's diversity index over productive rearrangements. TCRdb mirrors the immuneACCESS table, restricted to in-frame sequences. Some clones are absent from its copies; in checked studies, under half trace to an unresolved V gene, and the reason for the others is unknown. The D gene and trimming were derived from the DNA, and the V and J assignments and clone size from that table. This sample gives some 170,000 clones in total; 90% of them show up just once. The biggest ten clones account for 15% to 20% of the sample.

The collaborating institutions used their own protocols to collect whole blood in K2EDTA tubes. For TCRbeta analysis, collaborators shipped samples in one of three forms: frozen whole blood, isolated PBMCs, or DNA extracted from either of those sample types. Sequences were obtained from peripheral blood. This receptor was obtained from a man between 60 and 75 years old with active or convalescent COVID-19.

The nucleotide sequence reads as follows: TGTGCCAGCAGTCGAACAACAGGGGGTAGAGAGACCCAGTACTTC. This encodes CASSRTTGGRETQYF. The sequence is built from TRBV6-2 or TRBV6-3 and TRBJ2-5, with TRBD1 matching 8 junction bases. The germline V gene supplies CDR1 MNHEY and CDR2 SVGEGT. V and J are trimmed by 5 bases and 4 bases, and the gene matches miss 9 bases of the junction. From its cysteine to its phenylalanine, the CDR3 spans 15 amino acids. The entry retains the CDR3 DNA only, 45 bases that are in frame from base 1.